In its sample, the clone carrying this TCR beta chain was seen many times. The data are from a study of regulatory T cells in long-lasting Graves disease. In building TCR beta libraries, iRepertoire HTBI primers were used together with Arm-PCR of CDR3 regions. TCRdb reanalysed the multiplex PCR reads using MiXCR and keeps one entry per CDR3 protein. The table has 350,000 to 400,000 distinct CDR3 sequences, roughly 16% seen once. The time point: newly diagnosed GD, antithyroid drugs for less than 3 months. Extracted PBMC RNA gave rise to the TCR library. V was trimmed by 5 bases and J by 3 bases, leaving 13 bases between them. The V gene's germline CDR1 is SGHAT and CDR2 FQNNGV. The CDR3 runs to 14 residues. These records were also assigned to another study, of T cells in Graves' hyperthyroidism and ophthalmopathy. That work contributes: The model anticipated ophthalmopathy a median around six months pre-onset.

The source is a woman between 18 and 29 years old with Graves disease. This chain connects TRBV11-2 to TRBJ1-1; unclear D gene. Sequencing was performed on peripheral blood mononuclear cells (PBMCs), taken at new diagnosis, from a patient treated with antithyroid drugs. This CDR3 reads CASSADSTYTEAFF. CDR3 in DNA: TGTGCCAGCAGCGCAGACTCAACTTACACTGAAGCTTTCTTT.